The 27 T cell receptor beta chains below were found in one sample sequenced in a study of T cells expressing NK-cell markers. TCRdb processed the 5' RACE reads again and assigns one entry to each CDR3 protein, with no DNA. The sample has under 500,000 distinct CDR3 sequences; the top ten hold less than 7.5%. Source material: blood T cells: a sorted CD56 or NKG2C T cell subset, CD4+ or CD8+ T cells, or bulk PBMC T cells (not recorded which). The receptors here all came from a woman between 18 and 70 years old in good health.

This sequence joins TRBV5-4 and TRBJ2-7. CDR1 SGHNT and CDR2 YYREEE come from the germline V gene (reference sequence). This CDR3 is 12 amino acids long. The CDR3 sequence is CASSIYLNEQYF. Filled out from reference TRBV5-4 and TRBJ2-7, the complete variable domain reads ETGVTQSPTHLIKTRGQQVTLRCSSQSGHNTVSWYQQALGQGPQFIFQYYREEENGRGNFPPRFSGLQFPNYSSELNVNALELDDSALYLCASSIYLNEQYFGPGTRLTVT.

V gene TRBV11-2 combines with J gene TRBJ2-2. Germline V gives CDR1 SGHAT, CDR2 FQNNGV. The CDR3 has 15 amino acids. The CDR3 reads CASSLIGDGTGELFF.

The chain links TRBV29-1 to TRBJ2-2. The CDR3 covers 16 residues. The germline V gene encodes CDR1 SQVTM and CDR2 ANQGSEA. The CDR3: CSVEAGTSLNTGELFF.

The chain employs TRBV7-2 and TRBJ2-4; no DNA is available, so the TRBD2 call from TCRdb remains unchecked. The CDR3 is made up of 15 amino acids. Germline CDR1 reads SGHTA; CDR2 reads FQGNSA. CDR3 sequence reads: CASKLAGGPKNIQYF. Full variable domain (missing parts from reference TRBV7-2 and TRBJ2-4): GAGVSQSPSNKVTEKGKDVELRCDPISGHTALYWYRQSLGQGLEFLIYFQGNSAPDKSGLPSDRFSAERTGGSVSTLTIQRTQQEDSAVYLCASKLAGGPKNIQYFGAGTRLSVL.

The chain's CDR3 is CASRGGFGPYNEQFF. This chain joins TRBV6-1 and TRBJ2-1; TCRdb's D call of TRBD1 is untestable without DNA. The CDR3 contains 15 residues. Germline V CDR1 and CDR2: MNHNS, SASEGT.

This chain links TRBV19 with TRBJ1-1; no DNA is available, so the TRBD1 call from TCRdb remains unchecked. CDR1 and CDR2 (germline): LNHDA, SQIVND (reference sequence). The CDR3 spans 14 residues. CDR3 region: CASSMGQLNTEAFF.

The chain has TRBV6-1 and TRBJ1-1; the TCRdb call, TRBD1, lacks DNA for checking. Germline loops: CDR1 MNHNS, CDR2 SASEGT. There are 15 residues in the CDR3. The CDR3 spells CASSRDRSENTEAFF.

This chain links TRBV12-3 or TRBV12-4 with TRBJ2-1; as DNA is missing, the TRBD2 call by TCRdb cannot be tested. CDR3 length: 20 residues. CDR3 residues: CASRLGIRVTSGSSYNEQFF.

The chain has TRBV11-2 and TRBJ2-6; lacking DNA, the TRBD2 call made by TCRdb goes unchecked. This CDR3 has 18 residues. The V gene's germline CDR1 is SGHAT and CDR2 FQNNGV. CDR3 region: CASSLVGTSGAGANVLTF.

The J gene is TRBJ1-5, the V gene TRBV9; no DNA is available, so the TRBD1 call from TCRdb remains unchecked. Germline lookup yields CDR1 SGDLS and CDR2 YYNGEE. The CDR3 loop spans 15 amino acids. The CDR3 loop reads CASSVGGQSNQPQHF.

The rearrangement links TRBV12-3 or TRBV12-4 to TRBJ2-1. CDR3 size: 12 residues. The CDR3 loop reads CASSLVTNEQFF.

This chain's CDR3 is CASSRGQGDQPQHF. The rearrangement uses TRBV23-1 and TRBJ1-5; without DNA, the TCRdb call of TRBD1 cannot be checked. TRBV23-1 has ORF status, its function being uncertain. This CDR3 contains 14 residues.

The chain joins TRBV12-3 or TRBV12-4 to TRBJ1-1; TCRdb calls TRBD1, which cannot be checked without DNA. CDR3 length: 14 amino acids. The CDR3 sequence is CASSSQGLYTEAFF.

The rearrangement links TRBV12-3 or TRBV12-4 to TRBJ2-7; TCRdb indicates TRBD1, and absent DNA this call remains unverified. This CDR3 contains 15 residues. CDR3 protein: CASSLVGQVSYEQYF.

J is TRBJ1-1 and V is TRBV2. Germline V gene lookup returns CDR1 SNHLY and CDR2 FYNNEI. This CDR3 has 13 amino acids. CDR3 loop: CASTELMNTEAFF.

The chain has TRBV20-1 and TRBJ2-5; TCRdb lists TRBD2, though no DNA is available to test this call. CDR1 DFQATT and CDR2 SNEGSKA come from the germline V gene (reference sequence). The CDR3 totals 15 residues. CDR3 loop: CSAPSRLARRETQYF.

The chain carries TRBV10-3 and TRBJ2-1; TCRdb outputs TRBD2, but without DNA this stays unchecked. Germline V lookup: CDR1 ENHRY, CDR2 SYGVKD. The CDR3 loop spans 14 amino acids. CDR3 region: CAISRDLLYNEQFF.

The chain has TRBV28 and TRBJ1-5. This CDR3 is 13 amino acids long. CDR1 is MDHEN and CDR2 is SYDVKM in the germline V gene. CDR3 sequence: CASSGSSNQPQHF.

The chain recombines TRBV7-8 with TRBJ1-1. The germline V gene has CDR1 SGHVS and CDR2 FQNEAQ. The CDR3 has 16 amino acids. The CDR3 sequence is CASTTTGLGRGTEAFF.

The chain uses TRBV7-9 and TRBJ1-4. There are 16 residues in the CDR3. CDR1 is SEHNR and CDR2 is FQNEAQ in the germline V gene (reference sequence). CDR3 sequence: CASSLQLGATNEKLFF.

The genes are TRBV12-3 or TRBV12-4 and TRBJ2-5; TCRdb outputs TRBD1, but without DNA this stays unchecked. The CDR3 runs to 14 residues. The chain's CDR3 is CASSGGGSQETQYF.

The chain combines TRBV7-9 with TRBJ2-1; TCRdb indicates TRBD2, and absent DNA this call remains unverified. The V gene's germline CDR1 is SEHNR and CDR2 FQNEAQ (reference sequence). The length of the CDR3 is 15 residues. This CDR3 reads CASSLAPSRGNEQFF.

This rearrangement joins TRBV7-2 to TRBJ2-2; the TCRdb D gene call, TRBD2, has no DNA to confirm it. Germline V gives CDR1 SGHTA, CDR2 FQGNSA. The CDR3 extends over 16 amino acids. The CDR3 spells CASSLQTGLNTGELFF.

The V call is TRBV21-1, the J call TRBJ1-5. TRBV21-1 is noted as a pseudogene. CDR3 length: 11 amino acids. The CDR3: CASSKTEPQHF.

This chain connects TRBV6-5 to TRBJ1-6. The V gene's germline CDR1 is MNHEY and CDR2 SVGAGI. The CDR3 loop spans 16 amino acids. This CDR3 reads CASSYSMAADNSPLHF.

The chain uses TRBV29-1 and TRBJ2-5; as DNA is missing, the TRBD1 call by TCRdb cannot be tested. From germline, CDR1 is SQVTM and CDR2 ANQGSEA. CDR3 size: 15 residues. The CDR3 loop reads CSVTRDTDGGETQYF.

The chain recombines TRBV12-3 or TRBV12-4 with TRBJ2-1; there is no DNA to check the TCRdb D call of TRBD1. CDR3 size: 15 residues. CDR3 region: CASSFVWTPANEQFF.